This TCR beta chain appears in the sequencing data of a study of blood T cell repertoires in COVID-19. In the study overall: Whether acute or convalescent, the COVID-19 samples came from the United States, Italy and Spain. PBMCs, B-cell-depleted T cells, or T cells provided the cDNA or gDNA that made up the material.

Trimming took off 4 bases at V and 2 bases at J, with 8 bases between the two ends. CDR3 length equals 14 residues. CDR1 and CDR2 from the germline V gene are PRHDT and FYEKMQ (reference sequence). Original data processing: Reference gene primer amplification gave estimated nucleated cell counts. Some clones are missing from TCRdb's copy, which holds only in-frame ones; the method was immunoSEQ multiplex PCR. D and trimming come from the DNA, and the V and J calls and clone size come from that table. This sample has 200,000 or so clones, with about 80% found just once. V usage is TRBV13 and J usage is TRBJ1-4; the D gene is possibly TRBD1 (5 bases). Material: peripheral blood. The receptor's source is a human donor with acute or convalescent COVID-19. The donor label of this sample is uncertain. Here the CDR3 DNA reads TGTGCCAGCAGCTCCAGGGTGACTAATGAAAAACTGTTTTTT. It encodes CASSSRVTNEKLFF. Full variable domain (rest looked up from reference TRBV13 and TRBJ1-4): AAGVIQSPRHLIKEKRETATLKCYPIPRHDTVYWYQQGPGQDPQFLISFYEKMQSDKGSIPDRFSAQQFSDYHSELNMSSLELGDSALYFCASSSRVTNEKLFFGSGTQLSVL.